This T cell receptor (beta chain) was identified in a study of metastatic and nonmetastatic thyroid tumors. Overall study: Repertoire comparison spanned blood and tumor or nodule tissue of malignant and benign thyroid patients.

Methods used by the authors: Researchers built a distant-metastasis classifier for papillary thyroid cancer that drew on CDR3 differences across clinicopathological groups. Using MiXCR, TCRdb re-called clones from the PCR reads. TCRdb, rather than the study authors, made the V and J calls. Counted here are more than 15,000 clones, less than 30% occurring once; the ten biggest clones make up 10% to 15%. Turning to this clone: As yet, its antigen is unknown.

Findings and limits, study-wide: In both blood and tumor samples, TCR beta diversity was reported significantly higher for malignant than benign nodules.

Among the patients, none had received any treatment before thyroid surgery. CDR1 DFQATT and CDR2 SNEGSKA come from the germline V gene (reference sequence). J lost 3 bases, V lost 5 bases, and 4 bases had no gene match. This CDR3 has 13 amino acids. This TCR was recovered from a male donor with papillary thyroid cancer or a benign thyroid nodule (not recorded which). Some clones in this sample may be carry-over from other donors' samples. The sequenced sample was tumor tissue. The genes are TRBV20-1 and TRBJ1-2; TRBD1 matches 9 bases. For the CDR3, the DNA is TGCAGTGCTGGGACAGGGCGGGACTATGGCTACACCTTC. Encoded protein: CSAGTGRDYGYTF.